This TCR beta chain was found in a study of T-cell reconstitution after alpha-beta-depleted transplantation in children. Unique molecular identifiers were incorporated during preparation of the TCRbeta library. TCRdb re-called the PCR reads with MiXCR, one entry per CDR3 protein. The repertoire has some 240,000 distinct CDR3 sequences, around 12% of them found once; the top ten carry 2% to 3%. This clonotype was recorded many times. V lost 3 bases, J lost 5 bases, and 11 bases stayed unmatched. Germline-derived CDR1 and CDR2 are SGHDT and YYEEEE. CDR3 length: 16 amino acids. The chain uses TRBV5-6 and TRBJ2-7, with 10 bases that match TRBD2. The clonotype comes from a human donor who donated a stem cell graft to a child with acute lymphoblastic leukemia. The starting material was PBMCs from the stem cell graft donor, obtained from the stem cell graft. CDR3 bases: TGTGCCAGCAGCTACCTAAGCGGGGGGGCCGGCGACGAGCAGTACTTC. Translation: CASSYLSGGAGDEQYF. Complete variable domain (other parts from reference TRBV5-6 and TRBJ2-7): DAGVTQSPTHLIKTRGQQVTLRCSPKSGHDTVSWYQQALGQGPQFIFQYYEEEERQRGNFPDRFSGHQFPNYSSELNVNALLLGDSALYLCASSYLSGGAGDEQYFGPGTRLTVT.